The 32 T cell receptor beta chains below were found in one sample sequenced in a study of immune cell composition in non-small cell lung cancer. Normal lung was sampled as far from the tumour as possible, at least 3 cm. The assay was immunoSEQ multiplex PCR, and TCRdb's table has in-frame clones only and misses some. This table holds 6,000 or so clones, roughly 87% found once. The sequencing sample was made of non-adjacent lung tissue. The receptors come from a human donor with non-small cell lung cancer.

The rearrangement links TRBV14 to TRBJ1-2; a possible D gene is TRBD1 (5 bases). Between the trimmed V and J ends, which lost 2 bases and 4 bases, there was a span of 11 bases. Germline assignment: CDR1 SGHDN and CDR2 FVKESK. The CDR3 totals 14 residues. CDR3 in amino acids: CASSQQGSSYGYTF. Written as DNA, the CDR3 is TGTGCCAGCAGCCAACAGGGATCAAGCTATGGCTACACCTTC. The full variable domain, completed using reference TRBV14 and TRBJ1-2, is EAGVTQFPSHSVIEKGQTVTLRCDPISGHDNLYWYRRVMGKEIKFLLHFVKESKQDESGMPNNRFLAERTGGTYSTLKVQPAELEDSGVYFCASSQQGSSYGYTFGSGTRLTVV.

CDR3 nucleotide sequence: TGTGCCAGCAGTGGGACAGTGAACACTGAAGCTTTCTTT. Its translation: CASSGTVNTEAFF. V usage is TRBV2 and J usage is TRBJ1-1, with D possibly matching TRBD1 (6 bases). The CDR3 length is 13 residues. The V and J ends lost 4 bases and 0 bases respectively, with 6 bases between them. Germline CDR1 and CDR2: SNHLY and FYNNEI.

The chain joins TRBV7-3 to TRBJ2-3, with 10 bases that match TRBD2. The CDR3 is made up of 14 amino acids. The germline CDR1 and CDR2 sequences are SGHTA and FQGTGA. J gave up 4 bases and V 2 bases, and 0 bases lay outside the gene matches. CDR3: CASSLGLAADTQYF. In DNA, the CDR3 is TGTGCCAGCAGCTTAGGACTAGCGGCAGATACGCAGTATTTT.

Of note for this clone: Other nucleotide sequences from this sample produce the same CDR3. This sequence joins TRBV28 and TRBJ2-3, with 7 positions matching TRBD2. The CDR3 runs 14 residues. Germline lookup yields CDR1 MDHEN and CDR2 SYDVKM. V shed 6 bases and J 1 base; nucleotides not matched to a gene: 4. The CDR3: CASSFLAGTDTQYF. CDR3 coding DNA: TGTGCCAGCAGCTTTCTAGCGGGCACAGATACGCAGTATTTT.

The chain uses TRBV27 and TRBJ2-1; TRBD2 matches at 11 bases. J was trimmed by 1 base and V by 1 base; bases with no gene match: 3. This CDR3 has 17 amino acids. CDR1 is MNHEY, CDR2 SMNVEV, per germline (reference sequence). DNA of the CDR3: TGTGCCAGCAGTTTATTCAGGACTAGCGGGTCCTACAATGAGCAGTTCTTC. This translates into CASSLFRTSGSYNEQFF.

The chain is built from TRBV9 and TRBJ2-3, with D perhaps TRBD2 (5 bases). Trimming took 7 bases from V and 4 from J, leaving 13 bases between them. The germline V gene has CDR1 SGDLS and CDR2 YYNGEE. The CDR3 has 13 residues. CDR3 in amino acids: CASSSNSADTQYF. The CDR3 DNA sequence: TGTGCCAGCTCCTCAAATAGCGCAGATACGCAGTATTTT.

This chain uses TRBV9 with TRBJ2-7, with 14 bases that match TRBD2. V dropped 4 bases and J dropped 1; count of bases not matched to a gene: 7. The CDR3 runs to 17 residues. The germline gives CDR1 SGDLS, CDR2 YYNGEE. CDR3 protein: CASSPTSGRVYSYEQYF. CDR3 DNA sequence: TGTGCCAGCAGCCCGACTAGCGGGAGGGTGTATTCCTACGAGCAGTACTTC.

This sequence joins TRBV6-5 and TRBJ2-1, with no clear D. The CDR3 is 14 amino acids. V was cut by 5 bases and J by 4 bases, with 12 bases left in between. Germline assignment: CDR1 MNHEY and CDR2 SVGAGI. The CDR3: CASSRVNVYNEQFF. CDR3 nucleotide sequence: TGTGCCAGCAGTCGAGTTAACGTGTACAATGAGCAGTTCTTC.

This chain uses TRBV20-1 with TRBJ2-4; 9 bases align to TRBD1. CDR1 is DFQATT, CDR2 SNEGSKA, per germline (reference sequence). This CDR3 is 11 amino acids long. The ends lost 6 bases at V and 8 bases at J; junction bases unmatched: 2. The CDR3: CSARTGDIQYF. The DNA of the CDR3 is TGCAGTGCCAGGACAGGGGACATTCAGTACTTC.

V is TRBV29-1 and J is TRBJ2-1; TRBD1 might be the D (5 bases). This CDR3 region has 16 residues. CDR1 SQVTM and CDR2 ANQGSEA come from the germline V gene. V was clipped by 5 bases and J by 1 base, with 18 bases between them. CDR3 coding DNA: TGCAGCGTTTACCAGGGCGGTCATCTATCCTACAATGAGCAGTTCTTC. It is translated as CSVYQGGHLSYNEQFF.

J is TRBJ2-7 and V is TRBV7-2; 10 bases fit TRBD1. Germline CDR1 and CDR2: SGHTA and FQGNSA. The V and J ends lost 4 bases and 6 bases, in that order; junction bases with no gene match: 6. The CDR3 runs to 14 residues. The CDR3 region is CASSSSGTGAEQYF. In DNA form, the CDR3 reads TGTGCCAGCAGCTCCTCCGGGACAGGGGCCGAGCAGTACTTC.

The rearrangement joins TRBV21-1 to TRBJ2-1; the table's TRBD1 call for D was not verified on the DNA. TRBV21-1 is a recognized pseudogene. The CDR3 spans 13 residues. The CDR3 nucleotides read TGTGCCAGCCAGAAGATCTCCTACAATGAGCAGTTCTTC. Translation: CASQKISYNEQFF.

The chain links TRBV6-5 to TRBJ2-7; 8 bases are a match to TRBD1. Trimming took 6 bases from V and 12 from J; bases not matched to a gene: 10. The CDR3 extends over 12 amino acids. Germline V gene sequence: CDR1 MNHEY, CDR2 SVGAGI. The CDR3, as DNA: TGTGCCAGCAGAAGACCCAGGGGGCCTATGTACTTC. Amino acids: CASRRPRGPMYF.

V usage is TRBV9 and J usage is TRBJ2-7; maybe TRBD2 (6 bases). CDR3 length: 14 residues. CDR1 is SGDLS and CDR2 is YYNGEE in the germline V gene. Trimming took off 4 bases at V and 1 base at J, with 12 bases between the two ends. CDR3: CASSPGTGSYEQYF. CDR3 bases: TGTGCCAGCAGCCCCGGGACTGGATCCTACGAGCAGTACTTC. Using reference TRBV9 and TRBJ2-7 for the parts outside the CDR3, the full variable domain is DSGVTQTPKHLITATGQRVTLRCSPRSGDLSVYWYQQSLDQGLQFLIQYYNGEERAKGNILERFSAQQFPDLHSELNLSSLELGDSALYFCASSPGTGSYEQYFGPGTRLTVT.

On this clone itself: At one end, the junction sequence differs from germline, possibly due to a read error. The rearrangement uses TRBV29-1 and TRBJ2-1, with 9 bases lining up with TRBD2. The CDR3 runs to 12 residues. The V gene's germline CDR1 is SQVTM and CDR2 ANQGSEA. This chain's CDR3 is CSVEGGRGSLVF. The CDR3 DNA follows: TGCAGCGTTGAAGGCGGGAGGGGCTCATTGGTCTTC.

J is TRBJ2-3 and V is TRBV6-4, with TRBD2 identical over 7 bases. J lost 4 bases, V lost 0 bases, and 1 base had no gene match. This CDR3 has 14 residues. CDR1 MRHNA and CDR2 SNTAGT come from the germline V gene. The DNA of the CDR3 is TGTGCCAGCAGTGACTCGCGGGAGCCAGATACGCAGTATTTT. It encodes CASSDSREPDTQYF.

The chain uses TRBV10-3 and TRBJ2-7; D is uncertain. CDR1 is ENHRY, CDR2 SYGVKD, per germline. The CDR3 is 11 amino acids. Trimming left V 8 bases short and J 5 bases short, with 10 bases between. The CDR3 region has the DNA TGTGCCATCGGCAGAACGAACGAGCAGTACTTC. Translating gives CAIGRTNEQYF.

The rearrangement joins TRBV19 to TRBJ2-3; TRBD2 matches 10 bases. With 4 bases clipped from V and 6 bases from J, the junction kept 1 base outside the gene matches. The V gene's germline CDR1 is LNHDA and CDR2 SQIVND (reference sequence). This CDR3 is 13 amino acids long. CDR3: CASSRGLADTQYF. The CDR3, as DNA: TGTGCCAGTAGTAGGGGACTAGCGGATACGCAGTATTTT.

The chain has TRBV5-1 and TRBJ1-4; D is unclear. Trimming pared 0 bases from V and 10 bases from J, leaving 4 bases between. The CDR3 sequence is 11 residues long. Germline CDR1 and CDR2: SGHRS and YFSETQ. As DNA, the CDR3 is TGCGCCAGCAGCTTGGGAGGAAAACTGTTTTTT. Its protein product is CASSLGGKLFF.

The chain employs TRBV9 and TRBJ1-5; 7 bases agree with TRBD1. CDR3 length equals 14 residues. V lost 1 base and J lost 9; bases outside the gene matches: 7. The germline V gene encodes CDR1 SGDLS and CDR2 YYNGEE. CDR3 sequence (DNA): TGTGCCAGCAGCGTATCAGGGGGGCGAGGGCCCCAGCATTTT. Translating gives CASSVSGGRGPQHF.

This clone was observed a single time. The CDR3 DNA is TGTGCCAGCAGCTTACACCCTAGCGGGCTGGTACAAGAGACCCAGTACTTC. It encodes CASSLHPSGLVQETQYF. The genes are TRBV7-3 and TRBJ2-5, with 8 bases identical to TRBD2. The length of the CDR3 is 17 residues. CDR1 SGHTA and CDR2 FQGTGA come from the germline V gene. V shed 2 bases and J 2 bases; nucleotides not matched to a gene: 10.

This chain connects TRBV6-6 to TRBJ2-5, with 7 bases that match TRBD1. The ends lost 4 bases at V and 4 bases at J; junction bases unmatched: 9. Germline CDR1 reads MNHNY; CDR2 reads SVGAGI (reference sequence). The CDR3 loop spans 15 amino acids. DNA of the CDR3: TGTGCCAGCAGTTCAGCATCGGGACAGTTAGAGACCCAGTACTTC. This sequence encodes CASSSASGQLETQYF.

This clone was seen only once. The genes are TRBV13 and TRBJ2-1, with 15 bases that match TRBD2. The CDR3 runs 18 residues. Germline lookup yields CDR1 PRHDT and CDR2 FYEKMQ (reference sequence). The ends lost 4 bases at V and 6 bases at J; junction bases unmatched: 10. The CDR3 coding sequence is TGTGCCAGCAGCTCTTCGGGACTAGCGGGAGGCGCCTCCAATGAGCAGTTCTTC. This sequence encodes CASSSSGLAGGASNEQFF. The entire variable domain, with the rest obtained from reference TRBV13 and TRBJ2-1, is as follows: AAGVIQSPRHLIKEKRETATLKCYPIPRHDTVYWYQQGPGQDPQFLISFYEKMQSDKGSIPDRFSAQQFSDYHSELNMSSLELGDSALYFCASSSSGLAGGASNEQFFGPGTRLTVL.

This clone has a handful of counts. CDR3 protein: CASSLAPAGVLETQYF. The CDR3 nucleotides are TGCGCCAGCAGCTTAGCCCCAGCGGGAGTTTTGGAGACCCAGTACTTC. This chain links TRBV5-1 with TRBJ2-5; TRBD2 aligns across 8 bases. The junction had 11 bases not matched to a gene; V was cut back by 2 bases and J by 5 bases. CDR1 SGHRS and CDR2 YFSETQ come from the germline V gene. CDR3 length: 16 amino acids.

This chain connects TRBV4-2 to TRBJ2-5; D unclear. Judging by the DNA end, TRBJ2-7 fits better; the J call may be wrong. Germline V gene data show CDR1 as LGHNA and CDR2 as YNFKEQ. The CDR3 sequence is 16 residues long. The CDR3 region is CASSQEAWSTHDEQYF. As DNA, the CDR3 is TGTGCCAGCAGCCAAGAGGCTTGGTCGACTCATGACGAGCAGTACTTC.

The genes are TRBV9 and TRBJ2-7; 9 positions agree with TRBD2. The CDR3 extends over 15 amino acids. Germline V CDR1 and CDR2: SGDLS, YYNGEE. The J segment lost 2 bases and the V segment lost 0 bases, leaving 3 bases of the junction unmatched. The CDR3 nucleotides are TGTGCCAGCAGCGTAGACGCGGGAGGGCCCTACGAGCAGTACTTC. This gives the protein CASSVDAGGPYEQYF.

This clone occurred once. The chain is built from TRBV28 and TRBJ2-7, with TRBD1 as a possible D gene (5 bases). The CDR3 is 16 residues long. V lost 5 bases and J lost 2, with 19 bases in between. CDR1 and CDR2 (germline): MDHEN, SYDVKM. The CDR3 sequence is CASSPTGHGIPYEQYF. The CDR3 DNA is TGTGCCAGCAGTCCCACCGGACATGGGATTCCCTACGAGCAGTACTTC.

CDR3 in amino acids: CASSFKRGGNYGYTF. CDR3 nucleotide sequence: TGTGCCAGCAGCTTCAAACGGGGTGGGAACTATGGCTACACCTTC. The J gene is TRBJ1-2, the V gene TRBV13; no reliable D call. The V end was cut by 3 bases, the J end by 2 bases, with 13 bases between. Looked up from germline, CDR1 is PRHDT and CDR2 is FYEKMQ (reference sequence). This CDR3 is built from 15 residues.

CDR3 residues: CASSSRDSPGTQYF. The CDR3 coding sequence is TGTGCCAGCAGCTCCCGGGACAGCCCAGGGACCCAGTACTTC. The V gene is TRBV7-2, the J gene TRBJ2-5; TRBD1 aligns across 7 bases. Trimming removed 4 bases from V and 7 bases from J; junction bases left unmatched: 9. CDR1 and CDR2 from the germline V gene are SGHTA and FQGNSA. The CDR3 is 14 amino acids.

This clone ranks as large. The genes are TRBV30 and TRBJ1-1; D is ambiguous. From germline, CDR1 is GTSNPN and CDR2 SVGIG (reference sequence). Trimming took 0 bases from V and 1 from J, leaving 6 bases between them. This CDR3 is 13 amino acids long. The CDR3 loop reads CAWSVPGNTEAFF. The CDR3 DNA reads TGTGCCTGGAGTGTACCGGGGAACACTGAAGCTTTCTTT.

This clone was seen once. CDR3: CAVTGLAGQETQYF. As DNA, the CDR3 is TGTGCCGTAACCGGACTAGCAGGCCAAGAGACCCAGTACTTC. The rearrangement uses TRBV30 and TRBJ2-5, with 8 bases identical to TRBD2. Looked up from germline, CDR1 is GTSNPN and CDR2 is SVGIG (reference sequence). CDR3 length equals 14 residues. With 8 bases clipped from V and 1 base from J, the junction kept 9 bases outside the gene matches.

The chain couples TRBV5-1 to TRBJ2-2, with a possible D match to TRBD1 (5 bases). This CDR3 has 17 residues. V gave up 3 bases and J gave up 2 bases, with 17 bases separating them. Germline-derived CDR1 and CDR2 are SGHRS and YFSETQ. For the CDR3, the DNA is TGCGCCAGCAGCTCGGAGACAGTGCTACTTAACACCGGGGAGCTGTTTTTT. This gives the protein CASSSETVLLNTGELFF.